This is a list of T cell receptor beta chains from one sample in a study of shared clonotypes between healthy human individuals. Produced via immunoSEQ multiplex PCR; TCRdb's table is partial and in-frame only. The data hold millions of clones, with 90% to 95% observed a single time. The sequencing sample was made of naive CD4+ T cells sorted from blood. These receptors all stem from a man in his late teens or twenties in good health. Each CDR3 is given with its conserved first and last residue. The D gene is left open where the match is weak. For some rows the clone size is stated as once, few or many, or as a class when expanded; others skip it.

J,V,size,D,CDR3
TRBJ2-3,TRBV10-3,.,TRBD2,CAISEVLAGPTDTQYF
TRBJ2-5,TRBV5-4,.,.,CASSVSLQETQYF
TRBJ1-1,TRBV7-9,.,.,CASSSKIREAFF
TRBJ2-7,TRBV10-1,.,TRBD2,CATIAGAAHLPNEQYF
TRBJ2-5,TRBV5-1,.,TRBD1,CASSSDRAQETQYF
TRBJ1-5,TRBV11-2,.,.,CASSLSGWDNQPQHF
TRBJ2-1,TRBV11-3,.,TRBD2,CASSPGLAGKSSYNEQFF
TRBJ2-2,TRBV7-2,.,TRBD2,CASSLQVLAGVAGELFF
TRBJ2-6,TRBV29-1,once,.,CSVGGTGANVLTF
TRBJ1-3,TRBV21-1,.,.,CASIAREPLNGNTIYF
TRBJ2-3,TRBV5-1,.,TRBD2,CASSSGRAADTQYF
TRBJ2-3,TRBV5-4,.,TRBD2,CASSFVLLAGGRATDTQYF
TRBJ2-5,TRBV9,.,.,CASSAGREETQYF
TRBJ1-1,TRBV18,.,TRBD1,CASSPQKTGGGTEAFF
TRBJ1-5,TRBV6-1,.,.,CASSVAGGNQPQHF
TRBJ2-3,TRBV10-3,.,.,CAISPIRDTQYF
TRBJ2-1,TRBV6-1,.,TRBD1,CASSEDGTAYNEQFF
TRBJ2-7,TRBV27,.,.,CASSLSPGIYEQYF
TRBJ1-4,TRBV19,.,TRBD1,CASGQGVREKLFF
TRBJ1-1,TRBV30,few,.,CAWDQGVNTEAFF
TRBJ2-3,TRBV5-4,.,TRBD2,CASSLTSGVSTDTQYF
TRBJ1-5,TRBV19,.,.,CASSKPTPNSRNQPQHF
TRBJ1-5,TRBV6-1,.,TRBD1,CASTRTGSNQPQHF
TRBJ2-1,TRBV7-2,few,TRBD2,CASSLGTSGYNEQFF
TRBJ2-2,TRBV6-1,.,.,CASSEVDSTNTGELFF
TRBJ2-1,TRBV9,.,.,CASSVEGAAYNEQFF
TRBJ2-7,TRBV6-5,.,TRBD1,CASSQGAGYEQYF
TRBJ2-3,TRBV4-1,.,TRBD2,CASSQDSSGGARSTDTQYF
TRBJ2-7,TRBV19,once,.,CASSNAFGSYEQYF
TRBJ2-2,TRBV19,.,.,CASSRAGELFF
TRBJ1-2,TRBV2,.,TRBD1,CASSRQGGYGYTF
TRBJ2-1,TRBV5-4,.,TRBD2,CASSLPGLAGQVEQFF
TRBJ1-2,TRBV28,.,.,CASRVQGRSYGYTF
TRBJ2-7,TRBV6-6,.,.,CASSQVPFYEQYF
TRBJ2-2,TRBV5-1,.,.,CASSLDPGTHLGELFF
TRBJ1-4,TRBV6-1,.,.,CASSEGPGGVEKLFF
TRBJ1-4,TRBV9,.,.,CASSADGGKEKLFF
TRBJ2-1,TRBV27,.,TRBD2,CASSPYSGRPYNEQFF
TRBJ2-7,TRBV6-5,.,TRBD2,CASSYSGLAEIYEQYF
TRBJ2-7,TRBV7-8,.,.,CASSRMEGHEQYF
TRBJ2-1,TRBV19,.,TRBD2,CASKALAGGPNEQFF
TRBJ2-7,TRBV27,.,TRBD1,CASSLEQGAYEQYF
TRBJ2-2,TRBV2,.,TRBD2,CASSELAGGNPTGELFF
TRBJ1-2,TRBV27,many,TRBD1,CASSPHLTRDSYGYTF
TRBJ2-3,TRBV19,.,TRBD2,CASSPTLGAGASTDTQYF
TRBJ1-2,TRBV18,.,TRBD1,CASSLGQGYYGYTF
TRBJ2-2,TRBV5-1,.,TRBD1,CASSYQSGTVNTGELFF
TRBJ2-7,TRBV6-1,.,TRBD2,CAGSVTTSGYEQYF
TRBJ1-6,TRBV5-1,.,.,CASQDGRSYNSPLHF
TRBJ2-7,TRBV7-2,once,TRBD2,CASSLGASGRSYEQYF
TRBJ1-2,TRBV28,.,TRBD1,CASIRDRADYGYTF
TRBJ2-5,TRBV10-1,.,.,CASMSPPTARPYQETQYF
TRBJ2-7,TRBV9,.,.,CASSAEGTRGMYEQYF
TRBJ1-1,TRBV6-5,.,.,CASSYSRNSNTEAFF